A single sample gave rise to the 30 T cell receptor beta chains below, sequenced in a study of glioma-infiltrating T cells. The iRepertoire nested amplicon-rescue multiplex PCR amplified TCR alpha and beta CDR3s from RNA. MiXCR, applied by TCRdb to the multiplex PCR reads, yields one record per CDR3 protein. The data contain roughly 350,000 distinct CDR3 sequences, roughly 41% of them singletons. The specimen sequenced was glioma tissue, nonneoplastic brain tissue, or PBMCs (not recorded which). Receptors were obtained from a human donor with low-grade glioma or glioblastoma, undergoing nonglioma brain surgery, or in good health (not recorded which).

This clonotype was picked up many times. This chain links TRBV27 with TRBJ1-6; tentatively, D is TRBD1 (5 bases). The CDR3 has 15 amino acids. Trimming removed 5 bases at V and 6 bases at J, with 14 bases between. From germline, CDR1 is MNHEY and CDR2 SMNVEV (reference sequence). CDR3 nucleotides: TGTGCCAGCAGTCTCCTCGGGGGTGGTAATTCACCCCTCCACTTT. Protein: CASSLLGGGNSPLHF.

J is TRBJ2-3 and V is TRBV20-1; D may match TRBD1 or TRBD2 (5 bases each). The CDR3 is 12 residues long. Trimming took off 5 bases at V and 4 bases at J, with 10 bases between the two ends. CDR1 DFQATT and CDR2 SNEGSKA come from the germline V gene (reference sequence). CDR3 DNA sequence: TGCAGTGCTGGGACCAACCCAGATACGCAGTATTTT. Its translation: CSAGTNPDTQYF.

This clonotype was counted at least ten times. V and J are TRBV6-1 and TRBJ2-7, with 8 bases lining up with TRBD2. From germline, CDR1 is MNHNS and CDR2 SASEGT. The V and J ends lost 10 bases and 3 bases, in that order; junction bases with no gene match: 14. CDR3 length equals 15 residues. CDR3 sequence (DNA): TGTGCCACCAAAAGCCCGGGACTAGGAAACTACGAGCAGTACTTC. It yields the protein CATKSPGLGNYEQYF.

This chain joins TRBV6-2 or TRBV6-3 and TRBJ1-2; the match to TRBD1 covers 8 bases. The CDR3 runs 13 residues. V dropped 6 bases and J dropped 4; count of bases not matched to a gene: 4. The germline CDR1 and CDR2 sequences are MNHEY and SVGEGT. DNA of the CDR3: TGTGCCAGCAGGGGGGACAGGATCTATGGCTACACCTTC. Residues: CASRGDRIYGYTF.

This clonotype was recorded at least ten times. The chain uses TRBV28 and TRBJ2-3, with TRBD2 identical over 8 bases. The junction had 7 bases not matched to a gene; V was cut back by 7 bases and J by 7 bases. The CDR3 loop spans 13 amino acids. The germline gives CDR1 MDHEN, CDR2 SYDVKM. The CDR3 DNA is TGTGCCAGCACGGGAGGGCCGTGGAATACGCAGTATTTT. Translation gives CASTGGPWNTQYF.

This sequence joins TRBV29-1 and TRBJ2-1; D perhaps matches TRBD1 (6 bases). Germline V gives CDR1 SQVTM, CDR2 ANQGSEA. The CDR3 length is 14 residues. The V end lost 7 bases, the J end lost 0 bases, and 13 bases lay between the germline ends. CDR3 DNA sequence: TGCAGCGGAAGACAGGCGAGCTCCTACAATGAGCAGTTCTTC. This gives the protein CSGRQASSYNEQFF.

Regarding this clonotype: Sequence at one end of the junction differs from germline and may be a read error. This chain uses TRBV27 with TRBJ2-3, with D possibly TRBD1 on 6 matching bases. This CDR3 is built from 15 residues. Germline assignment: CDR1 MNHEY and CDR2 SMNVEV (reference sequence). The chain's CDR3 is CASSPTPDSTDTQYF. In DNA, the CDR3 is TGTGCCAGCAGTCCTACCCCGGACAGCACAGATACACAGTATTTT.

This clonotype occurred many times. The chain recombines TRBV20-1 with TRBJ1-1; D is unclear. CDR1 and CDR2 (germline): DFQATT, SNEGSKA (reference sequence). V lost 8 bases, J lost 4 bases, and 17 bases lay in between. The CDR3 is 13 amino acids. This CDR3 reads CSSGGPRTTEAFF. The CDR3 DNA is TGCAGTTCAGGAGGGCCGCGGACCACTGAAGCTTTCTTT.

Details on this clonotype: Since a much larger clone is just one base distant, this may be a read error. The V gene is TRBV20-1, the J gene TRBJ1-2, with D maybe TRBD1 (6 bases). The CDR3 contains 12 residues. In germline, CDR1 is DFQATT, CDR2 SNEGSKA (reference sequence). As DNA, the CDR3 is TGCAGTGCCCATGGACAGTGGTATGGCTACATCTTC. This codes for CSAHGQWYGYIF.

This clonotype occurred a few times. The gene calls are TRBV10-3 and TRBJ1-1; D uncertain. The CDR3 covers 13 residues. V gave up 1 base and J gave up 1 base, with 4 bases separating them. CDR1 ENHRY and CDR2 SYGVKD come from the germline V gene. The CDR3 nucleotides are TGTGCCATCAGTGAGTTAAGGAACACTGAAGCTTTCTTT. As protein: CAISELRNTEAFF.

The chain employs TRBV4-1 and TRBJ2-2; the D gene is possibly TRBD2 (5 bases). Trimming removed 3 bases from V and 7 bases from J, with 6 bases in between. CDR1 and CDR2 (germline): MGHRA, YSYEKL. The CDR3 sequence is 12 residues long. The CDR3 sequence is CASSQDFGELFF. The CDR3 DNA is TGCGCCAGCAGCCAGGACTTCGGGGAGCTGTTTTTT.

This clonotype was counted once. The rearrangement uses TRBV4-1 and TRBJ1-2; D may be TRBD1 (5 bases). V was pared by 4 bases and J by 10 bases, with 19 bases between. Germline V lookup: CDR1 MGHRA, CDR2 YSYEKL. CDR3 size: 14 residues. CDR3 sequence: CASSPMDKTFDYTF. The CDR3 DNA is TGCGCCAGCAGCCCTATGGACAAGACTTTCGACTACACCTTC.

This clonotype was found a few times. This sequence joins TRBV6-2 or TRBV6-3 and TRBJ1-5, with D tentatively TRBD1 (5 bases). The CDR3 is 16 amino acids. Germline values: CDR1 MNHEY, CDR2 SVGEGT. Trimming pared 0 bases from V and 3 bases from J, leaving 12 bases between. The CDR3 bases are TGTGCCAGCAGTTACTCGACAAGGGACTACAATCAGCCCCAGCATTTT. It encodes CASSYSTRDYNQPQHF.

The gene calls are TRBV7-9 and TRBJ2-7; the D gene is possibly TRBD1 (6 bases). Trimming shortened V by 2 bases and J by 2 bases, and 10 bases separated the two germline ends. The CDR3 extends over 14 amino acids. In germline, CDR1 is SEHNR, CDR2 FQNEAQ (reference sequence). This CDR3 reads CASSLRTAAYEQYF. CDR3 sequence (DNA): TGTGCCAGCAGCTTAAGGACAGCAGCCTACGAGCAGTACTTC.

This clonotype was recorded a few times. The chain couples TRBV27 to TRBJ2-5; TRBD2 agrees at 11 bases. Germline CDR1 is MNHEY and CDR2 is SMNVEV (reference sequence). The V and J ends lost 4 bases and 1 base, in that order; junction bases with no gene match: 5. The CDR3 contains 16 residues. CDR3 loop: CASSSLAGGVQETQYF. The CDR3 DNA follows: TGTGCCAGCAGTTCTTTAGCGGGAGGGGTCCAAGAGACCCAGTACTTC.

In its sample, this clonotype was seen a few times. The rearrangement links TRBV7-9 to TRBJ2-1, with D possibly called TRBD1 or TRBD2 (5 bases each). V lost 5 bases to trimming and J lost 9 bases, with 14 bases between them. CDR3 length: 13 residues. The V gene's germline CDR1 is SEHNR and CDR2 FQNEAQ (reference sequence). CDR3 sequence: CASSLPQGPEQFF. In DNA, the CDR3 is TGTGCCAGCAGCCTCCCCCAGGGACCTGAGCAGTTCTTC.

This clonotype was seen many times. This sequence joins TRBV28 and TRBJ2-7, with 8 nucleotides matching TRBD1. The length of the CDR3 is 16 residues. Trimming at V came to 8 bases and at J to 6 bases, leaving 18 bases not matched to a gene. CDR1 and CDR2 (germline): MDHEN, SYDVKM. The chain's CDR3 is CASSTPSGQGPSEQYF. The CDR3 DNA reads TGTGCCAGCTCGACCCCCTCAGGACAGGGCCCCTCCGAGCAGTACTTC.

This clonotype was seen more than once but under ten times. The chain employs TRBV20-1 and TRBJ1-6; 7 bases map to TRBD1. V dropped 6 bases and J dropped 8; count of bases not matched to a gene: 10. From germline, CDR1 is DFQATT and CDR2 SNEGSKA (reference sequence). CDR3 size: 14 residues. CDR3 in amino acids: CSATLSQGDSPLHF. The DNA for the CDR3 is TGCAGTGCCACACTGAGCCAGGGGGATTCACCCCTCCACTTT.

In its sample, this clonotype was seen a few times. V usage is TRBV6-1 and J usage is TRBJ2-7, with 10 bases fitting TRBD2. V shed 5 bases, J shed 3 bases, and the junction held 7 bases outside the gene matches. Germline lookup yields CDR1 MNHNS and CDR2 SASEGT. This CDR3 spans 15 amino acids. This CDR3 reads CASSFLAGEGYEQYF. The CDR3, as DNA: TGTGCCAGCAGTTTTCTAGCGGGAGAAGGCTACGAGCAGTACTTC.

At least ten counts were recorded for this clonotype. CDR3: CASSLLAAQAQYF. The CDR3 nucleotides are TGTGCCAGCAGCTTACTAGCGGCCCAGGCGCAGTATTTT. The chain recombines TRBV7-2 with TRBJ2-3, with 7 bases that match TRBD2. CDR1 is SGHTA, CDR2 FQGNSA, per germline. After removal of 2 bases from V and 10 bases from J, the junction contained 6 bases not matched to a gene. This CDR3 comprises 13 residues.

Notes on this clonotype: A read error may account for a junction end that differs from germline. The chain is built from TRBV6-1 and TRBJ2-5; a weak D match, TRBD2 (6 bases). Germline CDR1 reads MNHNS; CDR2 reads SASEGT. The CDR3 runs to 14 residues. The CDR3 DNA is TGTGCCAGCAGCGAAGGGCCAGGGAGGGAGACCCAGTACTTC. Amino acids: CASSEGPGRETQYF.

A single count supports this clonotype. No conserved phenylalanine or tryptophan ends this CDR3, so it is likely a read error. V is TRBV7-2 and J is TRBJ1-1, with D possibly TRBD1 on 5 matching bases. The germline gives CDR1 SGHTA, CDR2 FQGNSA. This CDR3 is 15 amino acids long. V lost 2 bases and J lost 4, with 14 bases in between. The DNA of the CDR3 is TGTGCCAGCAGCTTATTACGGGGGTTTAGCACTGAAGCTTTCTTA. This translates into CASSLLRGFSTEAFL.

The chain combines TRBV28 with TRBJ1-4; D remains unclear. The CDR3 spans 15 residues. The germline CDR1 and CDR2 sequences are MDHEN and SYDVKM. V gave up 3 bases and J gave up 0 bases, with 8 bases separating them. CDR3 region: CASSFLSATNEKLFF. The CDR3 DNA is TGTGCCAGCAGTTTTCTATCGGCAACTAATGAAAAACTGTTTTTT.

This clonotype was counted only a few times. The genes are TRBV28 and TRBJ2-5; D is possibly TRBD1 (6 bases). Germline V gene sequence: CDR1 MDHEN, CDR2 SYDVKM. V dropped 4 bases and J dropped 7 bases, with 10 bases sitting between them. This CDR3 contains 12 residues. CDR3 amino acids: CASSSGVWTQYF. As DNA, the CDR3 is TGTGCCAGCAGTTCAGGGGTTTGGACCCAGTACTTC.

The chain is built from TRBV27 and TRBJ2-2, with 7 bases identical to TRBD2. J gave up 5 bases and V 4 bases, and 13 bases lay outside the gene matches. In germline, CDR1 is MNHEY, CDR2 SMNVEV (reference sequence). The CDR3 is 17 residues long. CDR3 bases: TGTGCCAGCAGTTGCGTCATCCAGGGAGGGATTACCGGGGAGCTGTTTTTT. This codes for CASSCVIQGGITGELFF.

Ten or more counts support this clonotype. This chain links TRBV27 with TRBJ1-6; D is uncertain. CDR1 MNHEY and CDR2 SMNVEV come from the germline V gene (reference sequence). There are 13 residues in the CDR3. V lost 3 bases to trimming and J lost 6 bases, with 6 bases between them. The CDR3 DNA is TGTGCCAGCAGTTTTACTCTTAATTCACCCCTCCACTTT. Protein sequence: CASSFTLNSPLHF.

On this clonotype itself: A much larger clone sits a single nucleotide away, making a read error possible. CDR3 DNA sequence: TGTGCCAGCAGGCTCTACTCCTACGAGCAGTACTTC. Its protein is CASRLYSYEQYF. This chain connects TRBV6-8 to TRBJ2-7; D is uncertain. The CDR3 spans 12 residues. Trimming stripped 6 bases from V and 0 bases from J, with 6 bases between. The germline CDR1 and CDR2 sequences are MNHGY and SAAAGT.

This clonotype was seen ten or more times. The genes are TRBV6-1 and TRBJ1-2, with 7 positions matching TRBD1. CDR3 length: 13 residues. Per the germline V gene, CDR1 is MNHNS and CDR2 is SASEGT. V trimming: 5 bases; J trimming: 7 bases; junction bases outside the gene matches: 7. The chain's CDR3 is CASSFDRAGGYTF. The CDR3 bases are TGTGCCAGCAGTTTCGACAGGGCCGGTGGCTACACCTTC.

This chain uses TRBV2 with TRBJ2-3; D remains ambiguous. V was trimmed by 5 bases and J by 4 bases, leaving 7 bases between them. CDR1 is SNHLY and CDR2 is FYNNEI in the germline V gene. The length of the CDR3 is 12 residues. In DNA, the CDR3 is TGTGCCAGCAGTTACAGTGCAGATACGCAGTATTTT. This encodes CASSYSADTQYF.

The chain uses TRBV4-3 and TRBJ2-1; 9 bases map to TRBD2. The CDR3 runs to 16 residues. From germline, CDR1 is LGHNA and CDR2 YSLEER. The V segment lost 0 bases and the J segment 5 bases; nucleotides outside the gene matches: 5. This CDR3 reads CASSQDRLAGDNEQFF. In nucleotides, the CDR3 is TGCGCCAGCAGCCAAGATCGTTTAGCGGGGGACAATGAGCAGTTCTTC.